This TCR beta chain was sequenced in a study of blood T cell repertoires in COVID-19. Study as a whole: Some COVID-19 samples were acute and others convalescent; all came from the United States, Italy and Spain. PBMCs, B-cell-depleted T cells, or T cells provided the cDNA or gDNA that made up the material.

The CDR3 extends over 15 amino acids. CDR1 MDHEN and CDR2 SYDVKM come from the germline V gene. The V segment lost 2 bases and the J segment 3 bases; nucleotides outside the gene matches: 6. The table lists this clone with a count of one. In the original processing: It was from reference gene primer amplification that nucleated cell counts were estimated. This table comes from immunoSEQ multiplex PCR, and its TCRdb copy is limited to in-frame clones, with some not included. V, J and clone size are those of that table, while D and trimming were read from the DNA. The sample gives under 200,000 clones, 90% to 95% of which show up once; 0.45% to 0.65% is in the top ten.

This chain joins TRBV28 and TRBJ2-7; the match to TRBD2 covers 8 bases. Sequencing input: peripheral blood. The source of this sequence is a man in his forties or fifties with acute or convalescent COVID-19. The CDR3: CASSLISSGGYEQYF. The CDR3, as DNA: TGTGCCAGCAGTTTAATATCCAGCGGGGGCTACGAGCAGTACTTC.